Listed below are T cell receptor beta chains from one sample, sequenced in a study of T cell repertoires in cytomegalovirus infection. One entry per CDR3 protein, called by TCRdb with MiXCR from the reads. The table records some 350,000 distinct CDR3 sequences, roughly 18% of them present only once. Sequencing used PBMCs. These receptors originate from a human donor in good health (CMV status not recorded). Some clones in this sample may be carry-over from other donors' samples. Each CDR3 is given with its conserved first and last residue. A D gene is named only where the DNA matches it firmly. Only some rows state a clone size, as once, few, many or a class for expanded clones.

V: TRBV27; size: -; D: TRBD1; length: 17; J: TRBJ2-7; DNA: TGTGCCAGCAGCCCCAGGGTGGACAGGGGGTATAGGGACGAGCAGTACTTC; CDR3: CASSPRVDRGYRDEQYF
V: TRBV7-2; size: many; D: TRBD2; length: 16; J: TRBJ2-3; DNA: TGTGCCAGCAGCTTCCGGGGCGGGAGCGGAACAGATACGCAGTATTTT; CDR3: CASSFRGGSGTDTQYF
V: TRBV27; size: few; D: TRBD2; length: 14; J: TRBJ2-7; DNA: TGTGCCAGCTGGGGGACTAGAGGGCTCGGCGAGCAGTACTTC; CDR3: CASWGTRGLGEQYF
V: TRBV12-5; size: -; D: -; length: 15; J: TRBJ1-5; DNA: TGTGCTAGTGGTTTGGCCAGGGGATCTATATGGCCCCAGCATTTT; CDR3: CASGLARGSIWPQHF
V: TRBV5-1; size: few; D: -; length: 13; J: TRBJ1-1; DNA: TGCGCCAGCAGCAACAACAGGGACACTGAAGCTTTCTTT; CDR3: CASSNNRDTEAFF
V: TRBV7-2; size: -; D: -; length: 13; J: TRBJ2-3; DNA: TGTGCCAGCAGCTCGGGTCCCAGGGATACGCAGTATTTT; CDR3: CASSSGPRDTQYF
V: TRBV5-6; size: -; D: -; length: 14; J: TRBJ2-1; DNA: TGTGCCAGCAGCTGGCGGACGGCCCACAATGAGCAGTTCTTC; CDR3: CASSWRTAHNEQFF
V: TRBV6-2/TRBV6-3; size: -; D: -; length: 15; J: TRBJ2-2; DNA: TGTGCCACCAAAACCCCGGGACAGAACACCGGGGAGCTGTTTTTT; CDR3: CATKTPGQNTGELFF
V: TRBV18; size: -; D: -; length: 18; J: TRBJ2-1; DNA: TGTGCCAGCTCACCGACATGGATGCGGAACAGGGATGGCAATGAGCAGTTCTTC; CDR3: CASSPTWMRNRDGNEQFF
V: TRBV6-1; size: many; D: -; length: 15; J: TRBJ2-7; DNA: TGTGCCAGCAGTTCCATGGGTATTGGGGCGTCCGAGCAGTACTTC; CDR3: CASSSMGIGASEQYF
V: TRBV7-6; size: few; D: TRBD1; length: 15; J: TRBJ2-7; DNA: TGTGCCAGCAGCTTAACAGGGGGCTTAAGAGACGAGCAGTACTTC; CDR3: CASSLTGGLRDEQYF
V: TRBV2; size: -; D: TRBD1; length: 13; J: TRBJ1-1; DNA: TGTGCCAGCAGCCTGCAGGGGGCTAGCGAAGCTTTCTTT; CDR3: CASSLQGASEAFF
V: TRBV29-1; size: few; D: -; length: 12; J: TRBJ2-4; DNA: TGCAGCGTCGTAATAATCAAAAACATTCAGTACTTC; CDR3: CSVVIIKNIQYF
V: TRBV7-8; size: few; D: -; length: 17; J: TRBJ1-5; DNA: TGTGCCAGCAGCTTAGCGAAAACCGGGAGAGACAATCAGCCCCAGCATTTT; CDR3: CASSLAKTGRDNQPQHF
V: TRBV7-2; size: -; D: -; length: 12; J: TRBJ2-3; DNA: TGTGCCAGCAGCTTTCTGTCGAATACGCAGTATTTT; CDR3: CASSFLSNTQYF
V: TRBV10-3; size: many; D: TRBD1; length: 14; J: TRBJ1-3; DNA: TGTGCCATCAGACCGGGACAGCAGGTTGGCACCATATATTTT; CDR3: CAIRPGQQVGTIYF
V: TRBV2; size: -; D: -; length: 13; J: TRBJ2-7; DNA: TGTGCCAGCAGTGTTGGACTCACCTACGAGCAGTACTTC; CDR3: CASSVGLTYEQYF
V: TRBV7-2; size: few; D: TRBD1; length: 16; J: TRBJ2-3; DNA: TGTGCCAGCAGCTTAGTAGGGACAGCACGCACAGATACGCAGTATTTT; CDR3: CASSLVGTARTDTQYF
V: TRBV7-6; size: few; D: -; length: 13; J: TRBJ1-6; DNA: TGTGCCAGCAGCTTAGCGGAGACTTCACCCCTCCACTTT; CDR3: CASSLAETSPLHF
V: TRBV7-9; size: many; D: TRBD1; length: 13; J: TRBJ2-5; DNA: TGTGCCAGCACTGGACAGGACCAGGTGGCCCAGTACTTC; CDR3: CASTGQDQVAQYF
V: TRBV10-2; size: -; D: -; length: 15; J: TRBJ1-4; DNA: TGCGCCAGCAGTGAATGGGGACCCGAAAATGAAAAACTGTTTTTT; CDR3: CASSEWGPENEKLFF
V: TRBV5-4; size: -; D: -; length: 13; J: TRBJ1-1; DNA: TGTGCCAGCAGCTCGGAACCCCACACTGAAGCTTTCTTT; CDR3: CASSSEPHTEAFF
V: TRBV5-1; size: -; D: TRBD1; length: 16; J: TRBJ1-1; DNA: TGCGCCAGCAGCTTGGGGGCCGGGACAGGGGATACTGAAGCTTTCTTT; CDR3: CASSLGAGTGDTEAFF
V: TRBV20-1; size: few; D: -; length: 12; J: TRBJ2-3; DNA: TGCAGTGCAATCTTGGGGACAGATACGCAGTATTTT; CDR3: CSAILGTDTQYF
V: TRBV2; size: few; D: -; length: 16; J: TRBJ2-1; DNA: TGTGCCAGCAGCCGACAAGCTAGAAATAAATACAATGAGCAGTTCTTC; CDR3: CASSRQARNKYNEQFF
V: TRBV28; size: few; D: -; length: 16; J: TRBJ2-5; DNA: TGTGCCAGCACCTCCCTGGGGCAGGGGAATCAAGAGACCCAGTACTTC; CDR3: CASTSLGQGNQETQYF
V: TRBV5-4; size: once; D: -; length: 15; J: TRBJ1-2; DNA: TGTGCCAGCAGCTTGAGGGACCACCCTCTCTATGGCTACACCTTC; CDR3: CASSLRDHPLYGYTF
V: TRBV20-1; size: -; D: -; length: 14; J: TRBJ2-5; DNA: TGCAGTGCTAGAGCTGCGGGGGCGCAGGGGACCCAGTACTTC; CDR3: CSARAAGAQGTQYF
V: TRBV12-3/TRBV12-4; size: -; D: TRBD1; length: 16; J: TRBJ2-2; DNA: TGTGCCAGCAGTCCACGGACAGGGGAGGTCCCCGGGGAGCTGTTTTTT; CDR3: CASSPRTGEVPGELFF
V: TRBV12-3/TRBV12-4; size: many; D: -; length: 13; J: TRBJ2-5; DNA: TGTGCCAGCAGTCGGGACCACCCAGAGACCCAGTACTTC; CDR3: CASSRDHPETQYF
V: TRBV11-2; size: many; D: TRBD2; length: 18; J: TRBJ2-7; DNA: TGTGCCAGCAGCTCGTCAAGCCTAACTAGCGGGGCCACCTACGAGCAGTACTTC; CDR3: CASSSSSLTSGATYEQYF
V: TRBV3-1; size: -; D: -; length: 14; J: TRBJ1-1; DNA: TGTGCCAGCAGCATTTTGGGACAGAACACTGAAGCTTTCTTT; CDR3: CASSILGQNTEAFF
V: TRBV6-2/TRBV6-3; size: many; D: -; length: 13; J: TRBJ2-7; DNA: TGTGCCAGCAGTTATGTCTACTCCTACGAGCAGTACTTC; CDR3: CASSYVYSYEQYF
V: TRBV12-3/TRBV12-4; size: few; D: TRBD1; length: 15; J: TRBJ2-1; DNA: TGTGCCAGCGGGTTTACAGGGGGCGATTACAATGAGCAGTTCTTC; CDR3: CASGFTGGDYNEQFF
V: TRBV2; size: few; D: TRBD2; length: 13; J: TRBJ2-1; DNA: TGTGCCACCCGAGCGGGGGGGTACAATGAGCAGTTCTTC; CDR3: CATRAGGYNEQFF
V: TRBV6-5; size: -; D: TRBD2; length: 15; J: TRBJ2-7; DNA: TGTGCCAGCAGCGTACTAGCGGGGGCAACCTACGAGCAGTACTTC; CDR3: CASSVLAGATYEQYF
V: TRBV18; size: -; D: -; length: 16; J: TRBJ2-3; DNA: TGTGCCAGCTCACTAACCGGCGGGGCACTCGCAGATACGCAGTATTTT; CDR3: CASSLTGGALADTQYF
V: TRBV7-9; size: many; D: -; length: 12; J: TRBJ2-1; DNA: TGTGCCAGCAGCAAGCCTGGGGATGAGCAGTTCTTC; CDR3: CASSKPGDEQFF
V: TRBV6-6; size: -; D: TRBD2; length: 18; J: TRBJ2-7; DNA: TGTGCCAGCAGCTTCAACCACGGTGCGAAGCGGGAGAGGTACGAGCAGTACTTC; CDR3: CASSFNHGAKRERYEQYF
V: TRBV10-3; size: -; D: -; length: 12; J: TRBJ2-7; DNA: TGTGCCATCAGTGAAGGGGTCCTCGAGCAGTACTTC; CDR3: CAISEGVLEQYF
V: TRBV7-2; size: many; D: TRBD2; length: 16; J: TRBJ2-3; DNA: TGTGCCAGCAGCCAGCGCCTAGCGGCTAGCACAGATACGCAGTATTTT; CDR3: CASSQRLAASTDTQYF
V: TRBV6-5; size: many; D: TRBD2; length: 13; J: TRBJ2-5; DNA: TGTGCCACCAGGTCAAGCGGGGAAGAGACCCAGTACTTC; CDR3: CATRSSGEETQYF
V: TRBV6-2/TRBV6-3; size: few; D: -; length: 20; J: TRBJ1-4; DNA: TGTGCCAGCAGAAACGAGGGTGGCGACAGGAGGACCTCAACTAATGAAAAACTGTTTTTT; CDR3: CASRNEGGDRRTSTNEKLFF
V: TRBV12-3/TRBV12-4; size: -; D: -; length: 14; J: TRBJ1-4; DNA: TGTGCCAGCAGTTCGTACAGGGCGGGAGAAAAACTGTTTTTT; CDR3: CASSSYRAGEKLFF
V: TRBV28; size: many; D: -; length: 18; J: TRBJ2-5; DNA: TGTGCCAGCAGTTCCCCCCGCGGGGCCTATCAGAACCAAGAGACCCAGTACTTC; CDR3: CASSSPRGAYQNQETQYF
V: TRBV7-2; size: -; D: -; length: 16; J: TRBJ1-4; DNA: TGTGCCAGCAGCCGTTTAGGCCCCCTCGGGGGTGAAAAACTGTTTTTT; CDR3: CASSRLGPLGGEKLFF
V: TRBV7-2; size: many; D: TRBD2; length: 13; J: TRBJ2-1; DNA: TGTGCCAGCAGCCCCGGACTAGTCGGTGAGCAGTTCTTC; CDR3: CASSPGLVGEQFF
V: TRBV5-4; size: few; D: TRBD2; length: 15; J: TRBJ2-1; DNA: TGTGCCAGCAGCTTAACGGGAGGGCCCGGGGGTGAGCAGTTCTTC; CDR3: CASSLTGGPGGEQFF
V: TRBV7-2; size: few; D: TRBD1; length: 14; J: TRBJ1-1; DNA: TGTGCCAGCATCCGGGACAGGGCCGCGGTGAATGCTTTCTTT; CDR3: CASIRDRAAVNAFF
V: TRBV6-5; size: -; D: TRBD2; length: 14; J: TRBJ2-7; DNA: TGTGCCAGCAGACTCGGCGGGAGCTCCTACGAGCAGTACTTC; CDR3: CASRLGGSSYEQYF
V: TRBV12-3/TRBV12-4; size: few; D: -; length: 14; J: TRBJ1-2; DNA: TGTGCCAGCAGTTCAGGACTGGGAGCGAGAGGCTACACCTTC; CDR3: CASSSGLGARGYTF
V: TRBV6-5; size: many; D: TRBD2; length: 16; J: TRBJ2-7; DNA: TGTGCCAGCAGTTACGGGACTAGCGGAGGGAGGTACGAGCAGTACTTC; CDR3: CASSYGTSGGRYEQYF
V: TRBV28; size: many; D: -; length: 14; J: TRBJ1-2; DNA: TGTGCCAGCAGTTTGGGTTTTCGGGACTATGGCTACACCTTC; CDR3: CASSLGFRDYGYTF